This TCR beta chain was profiled in a study of CD8 T cells in ankylosing spondylitis. This CDR3 has 18 amino acids. Germline V gene sequence: CDR1 SGDLS, CDR2 YYNGEE. Trimming took off 0 bases at V and 6 bases at J, with 23 bases between the two ends. Study-wide findings and caveats: Reportedly, significant enrichment of disease-linked clones occurred in matched ankylosing spondylitis synovial fluid. Characteristic, it appeared, of ankylosing spondylitis blood was a TCR beta motif of about eight highly homologous variants. With a CD8+ phenotype, disease-linked clones were relatively rare in peripheral blood.

This clonotype was counted at least ten times. Its antigen is unidentified. Using quantitative 5'-RACE with molecular barcodes, the authors made TCR beta libraries. TCRdb analysed the 5' RACE reads with MiXCR anew, one entry per CDR3 protein. This sample has hundreds of thousands of distinct CDR3 sequences, with 10% to 13% found just once. V usage is TRBV9 and J usage is TRBJ2-3; maybe TRBD2 (6 bases). The sequence derives from a male donor with ankylosing spondylitis or in good health (not recorded which). Sequencing was carried out using blood, either unsorted or a sorted T cell fraction (not recorded which). In nucleotides, the CDR3 is TGTGCCAGCAGCGTAGGTTGGGGCGGGACCTTGGTTCGCGATACGCAGTATTTT. Protein product: CASSVGWGGTLVRDTQYF.